This TCR beta chain was sequenced during a study of early T cells in non-severe SARS-CoV-2 infection. On the study more broadly: Investigators sequenced bulk RNA drawn from unsorted whole blood, and chains remained unpaired. Findings of the study overall: There was a bias toward anti-spike CD8 responses in VDJdb matching, which missed private and CD4 specificities.

At least ten counts were recorded for this clonotype. Its antigen is as yet unknown. Here the CDR3 omits its conserved ending phenylalanine or tryptophan, so a read error is the likely source. The limits of the CDR3 on the DNA are not certain, so only TCRdb's listed CDR3 is given. Unique molecular identifiers (one per individual cDNA molecule) were attached. TCRdb reprocessed the 5' RACE reads with MiXCR, giving one entry per CDR3 protein. In the table there are fewer than 85,000 distinct CDR3 sequences, around 13% of which are singletons. Ends included, the CDR3 has 16 residues. The chain employs TRBV21-1 and TRBJ1-1; TRBD1 is taken as the D call from the table, unchecked against the DNA. TRBV21-1 is a documented pseudogene. The TCR originated in an adult who was a healthcare worker with PCR-confirmed SARS-CoV-2 infection or an uninfected control (not recorded which). The sequencing input was whole blood. The CDR3 sequence: CASSKAGTGWRLKLSL.